The 10 T cell receptor beta chains below come from one sample, sequenced in a study of identical twins listed by TCRdb under 2016. The library was obtained by 5' RACE. Data came from an Illumina HiSeq 2000. TCRdb ran its own pipeline on the public reads, namely fastp trimming at Q25 and MiXCR clone calling, and kept in-frame beta chains. Each CDR3 protein gets just one entry, which takes the most common genes and DNA from the rows behind it. The sample contains 120,000 to 150,000 distinct CDR3 sequences, roughly 3.3% of them found a single time. More than 6.5% of the sample belongs to the ten largest clones. Sequencing input: memory T cells sorted from blood. What this sample's cell subset or site label stands for: CD45RO+ enriched T cells. These receptors originate from a young man in good health.

At least ten counts were recorded for this clonotype. The chain carries TRBV12-3 or TRBV12-4 and TRBJ1-4, with D maybe TRBD1 (5 bases). This CDR3 comprises 14 residues. Trimming pared 3 bases from V and 7 bases from J, leaving 12 bases between. The CDR3 loop is CASSFRQGGEKLFF. The CDR3 nucleotides are TGTGCCAGCAGTTTTCGGCAGGGTGGTGAAAAACTGTTTTTT.

This clonotype has at least ten counts. The chain links TRBV5-1 to TRBJ1-6, with 8 bases fitting TRBD1. CDR1 and CDR2 from the germline V gene are SGHRS and YFSETQ. With 0 bases clipped from V and 13 bases from J, the junction kept 9 bases outside the gene matches. The CDR3 covers 15 residues. The DNA of the CDR3 is TGCGCCAGCAGCTTGGACTGGACAGGGCGGGATCCCCTCCACTTT. This translates into CASSLDWTGRDPLHF.

At least ten counts were recorded for this clonotype. The chain is built from TRBV11-3 and TRBJ2-1; D might be TRBD2 (6 bases). Germline lookup yields CDR1 SGHNT and CDR2 YENEEA. The CDR3 is made up of 13 amino acids. Trimming removed 0 bases at V and 10 bases at J, with 10 bases between. CDR3 in DNA: TGTGCCAGCAGCTTAGATCCAACTAGCGAGCAGTTCTTC. Encoded protein: CASSLDPTSEQFF.

Many counts were recorded for this clonotype. The chain links TRBV20-1 to TRBJ2-3; 8 bases are shared with TRBD2. This CDR3 contains 15 residues. Germline V CDR1 and CDR2: DFQATT, SNEGSKA (reference sequence). J was trimmed by 0 bases and V by 4 bases; bases with no gene match: 6. CDR3 in DNA: TGCAGTGCTAACCCACTAGCGGAAAGCACAGATACGCAGTATTTT. Amino acids: CSANPLAESTDTQYF.

The chain combines TRBV30 with TRBJ2-2; 8 bases map to TRBD2. V lost 4 bases, J lost 1 base, and 2 bases stayed unmatched. Germline CDR1 GTSNPN, CDR2 SVGIG (reference sequence). The CDR3 sequence is 14 residues long. In DNA form, the CDR3 reads TGTGCCTGGAATGCGGGAGGGAACACCGGGGAGCTGTTTTTT. It codes for CAWNAGGNTGELFF.

The sample holds many counts of this clonotype. The J gene is TRBJ2-1, the V gene TRBV6-1, with 14 bases fitting TRBD2. Germline lookup yields CDR1 MNHNS and CDR2 SASEGT. Trimming cost V 6 bases and J 6 bases; bases outside gene matches: 4. The CDR3 sequence is 15 residues long. CDR3 in amino acids: CASRGTSGSGNEQFF. The CDR3 bases are TGTGCCAGCAGGGGGACTAGCGGGAGCGGCAATGAGCAGTTCTTC.

This clonotype showed up many times. This chain joins TRBV2 and TRBJ2-1, with 7 bases matching TRBD2. The CDR3 is made up of 12 amino acids. Germline CDR1 and CDR2: SNHLY and FYNNEI. V lost 5 bases and J lost 9; bases outside the gene matches: 4. As DNA, the CDR3 is TGTGCCAGCAGTCCTGGGACTACTGAGCAGTTCTTC. It codes for CASSPGTTEQFF.

This clonotype occurred many times. The chain employs TRBV12-3 or TRBV12-4 and TRBJ1-4, with D perhaps TRBD1 (6 bases). V was trimmed by 3 bases and J by 11 bases, leaving 16 bases between them. This CDR3 has 14 residues. CDR3 nucleotides: TGTGCCAGCAGTTTCGGGAAAGGGGGAGAGAAACTGTTTTTT. It is translated as CASSFGKGGEKLFF.

This clonotype was counted many times. V gene TRBV15 combines with J gene TRBJ2-2; D is undetermined. The CDR3 sequence is 16 residues long. With 1 base removed from V and 4 bases from J, the gap between germline ends came to 13 bases. Germline CDR1 LNHNV, CDR2 YYDKDF (reference sequence). This CDR3 reads CATSRAGTRSTGELFF. The DNA for the CDR3 is TGTGCCACCAGCAGAGCGGGCACCCGGTCCACCGGGGAGCTGTTTTTT.

This clonotype came up many times. The chain links TRBV6-4 to TRBJ2-1; 9 nucleotides align to TRBD1. CDR3 length: 14 residues. Germline CDR1 MRHNA, CDR2 SNTAGT. The ends lost 6 bases at V and 6 bases at J; junction bases unmatched: 6. The CDR3 DNA is TGTGCCAGCAGCCGGGACAGGGAAGGCAATGAGCAGTTCTTC. It specifies CASSRDREGNEQFF.